Below, 30 T cell receptor beta chains from the same sample are listed, as sequenced in a study of T-cell reconstitution after alpha-beta-depleted transplantation in children (TCRdb year 2016). The library was built by means of PCR. Sequenced using an Illumina HiSeq 2500. To normalize quantification of the TCRbeta repertoire, the TCR libraries were built with molecular barcoding that relied on unique molecular identifiers. Through fastp at Q25 and MiXCR, TCRdb rebuilt clones from the public reads, retaining in-frame beta chains. Identical CDR3 proteins give one entry, which carries the most common genes and DNA. The sample includes about 91,000 distinct CDR3 sequences, with about 8% observed a single time. The ten largest clones represent over 6% of the sample. The sample consisted of PBMCs from the stem cell graft donor, taken from the stem cell graft. The receptor source for this set is a human donor who donated a stem cell graft to a child with congenital amegakaryocytic thrombocytopenia.

This chain joins TRBV7-7 and TRBJ1-1; unclear D gene. Per germline, CDR1 SSHAT and CDR2 FNYEAQ (reference sequence). This CDR3 is 13 amino acids long. V was clipped by 5 bases and J by 4 bases, with 11 bases between them. CDR3 in DNA: TGTGCCAGCAGCCTATACTCAGGCACTGAAGCTTTCTTT. Protein: CASSLYSGTEAFF.

This clonotype was seen many times. The chain employs TRBV24-1 and TRBJ2-5, with D hard to call. V lost 3 bases and J lost 5, with 6 bases in between. The CDR3 is 12 amino acids. Germline CDR1 and CDR2: KGHDR and SFDVKD. In nucleotides, the CDR3 is TGTGCCACCAGTGATCGATTTGAGACCCAGTACTTC. Its translation: CATSDRFETQYF.

This clonotype came up many times. The J gene is TRBJ1-4, the V gene TRBV3-1; 8 bases fit TRBD1. Germline trimming cut 7 bases from V and 8 bases from J; bases unmatched to any gene: 9. The germline V gene has CDR1 LGHDT and CDR2 YNNKEL (reference sequence). The CDR3 length is 14 residues. CDR3 in amino acids: CASKEGTGWEKLFF. CDR3 DNA sequence: TGTGCCAGCAAAGAAGGGACAGGATGGGAAAAACTGTTTTTT.

As regards this clonotype: One end of the junction does not line up with germline, which may come from a read error. The chain employs TRBV7-9 and TRBJ2-3, with D possibly TRBD1 on 5 matching bases. Germline lookup yields CDR1 SEHNR and CDR2 FQNEAQ (reference sequence). The CDR3 has 12 residues. The CDR3: CASTKPTETQYF. The DNA for the CDR3 is TGTGCCAGCACTAAACCGACAGAAACGCAGTATTTT.

This clonotype has a count of ten or more. The V call is TRBV3-1, the J call TRBJ1-1; D perhaps matches TRBD1 (6 bases). V was shortened by 2 bases and J by 5 bases, with 12 bases between the two germline ends. This CDR3 has 14 residues. Germline V gene lookup returns CDR1 LGHDT and CDR2 YNNKEL (reference sequence). The CDR3: CASSQHSQGTEAFF. The CDR3 coding sequence is TGTGCCAGCAGCCAACACTCGCAGGGGACTGAAGCTTTCTTT.

This clonotype was counted many times. The genes are TRBV9 and TRBJ2-3; possibly TRBD2 for D (5 bases). The CDR3 totals 14 residues. Germline V lookup: CDR1 SGDLS, CDR2 YYNGEE. Deletions cut 0 bases from V and 3 bases from J, with 8 bases between. The CDR3 DNA reads as TGTGCCAGCAGCGTAGACCAGCGGACAGATACGCAGTATTTT. As protein: CASSVDQRTDTQYF.

This clonotype was found many times. The chain carries TRBV12-3 or TRBV12-4 and TRBJ1-3; 10 bases map to TRBD1. The length of the CDR3 is 15 residues. V trimming: 5 bases; J trimming: 4 bases; junction bases outside the gene matches: 5. CDR3 residues: CASSPRTGGGNTIYF. The CDR3 nucleotides are TGTGCCAGCAGTCCGCGGACAGGGGGGGGAAACACCATATATTTT.

In this sample, this clonotype turned up many times. The V and J genes are TRBV11-2 and TRBJ2-1; TRBD2 is a possible D gene (6 bases). V gave up 6 bases and J gave up 4 bases, with 22 bases separating them. The germline V gene encodes CDR1 SGHAT and CDR2 FQNNGV. The CDR3 sequence is 17 residues long. The CDR3 nucleotides are TGTGCCAGCAGAGGACTTCTAGGGAGGAGACATTACAATGAGCAGTTCTTC. It specifies CASRGLLGRRHYNEQFF.

This clonotype was seen many times. The chain uses TRBV28 and TRBJ2-1; a possible D gene is TRBD2 (5 bases). Trimming stripped 4 bases from V and 0 bases from J, with 16 bases between. This CDR3 has 17 residues. CDR1 and CDR2 (germline): MDHEN, SYDVKM. CDR3: CASSSRSAGYSYNEQFF. The DNA for the CDR3 is TGTGCCAGCAGTTCCCGATCCGCGGGCTACTCCTACAATGAGCAGTTCTTC.

This clonotype appeared many times. The DNA of the CDR3 is TGCAGTGCTAGAGATCCGAGAAGGAACGCAGGCAATGAGCAGTTCTTC. It yields the protein CSARDPRRNAGNEQFF. This chain uses TRBV20-1 with TRBJ2-1; D not certain. The V and J ends lost 0 bases and 6 bases respectively, with 18 bases between them. The germline V gene encodes CDR1 DFQATT and CDR2 SNEGSKA (reference sequence). The CDR3 length is 16 residues.

This clonotype was seen many times. The chain employs TRBV20-1 and TRBJ1-6; D is uncertain. The CDR3 runs 15 residues. Between the trimmed V and J ends, which lost 2 bases and 6 bases, there was a span of 14 bases. Germline CDR1 reads DFQATT; CDR2 reads SNEGSKA (reference sequence). The CDR3 here is CSARKDGRSNSPLHF. In DNA, the CDR3 is TGCAGTGCTAGAAAAGATGGACGGAGTAATTCACCCCTCCACTTT.

This clonotype has a count of ten or more. The chain carries TRBV5-1 and TRBJ1-6; no reliable D call. V was clipped by 0 bases and J by 1 base, with 5 bases between them. The CDR3 sequence is 15 residues long. The V gene's germline CDR1 is SGHRS and CDR2 YFSETQ. The CDR3 here is CASSLDGSYNSPLHF. DNA for the CDR3: TGCGCCAGCAGCTTGGATGGGTCCTATAATTCACCCCTCCACTTT. Supplemented by reference TRBV5-1 and TRBJ1-6, the full variable domain reads KAGVTQTPRYLIKTRGQQVTLSCSPISGHRSVSWYQQTPGQGLQFLFEYFSETQRNKGNFPGRFSGRQFSNSRSEMNVSTLELGDSALYLCASSLDGSYNSPLHFGNGTRLTVT.

This clonotype was seen repeatedly, ten times or more. The chain couples TRBV5-5 to TRBJ1-5, with D hard to call. CDR1 and CDR2 from the germline V gene are SGHKS and YYEKEE (reference sequence). With 3 bases removed from V and 3 bases from J, the gap between germline ends came to 13 bases. There are 15 residues in the CDR3. The chain's CDR3 is CASSWGFSVNQPQHF. Written as DNA, the CDR3 is TGTGCCAGCAGCTGGGGTTTCAGTGTCAATCAGCCCCAGCATTTT.

This clonotype was counted ten times or more. The J gene is TRBJ1-1, the V gene TRBV9; no firm D call. Trimming cost V 1 base and J 1 base, with 5 bases left between them. This CDR3 has 13 amino acids. CDR1 and CDR2 (germline): SGDLS, YYNGEE. CDR3 coding DNA: TGTGCCAGCAGCGTATCAGGGAACACTGAAGCTTTCTTT. Protein product: CASSVSGNTEAFF.

This clonotype has at least ten counts. The V call is TRBV6-2 or TRBV6-3, the J call TRBJ2-1, with D tentatively TRBD1 or TRBD2 (5 bases each). Trimming left V 4 bases short and J 2 bases short, with 9 bases between. In germline, CDR1 is MNHEY, CDR2 SVGEGT. The CDR3 is made up of 14 amino acids. This chain's CDR3 is CASSWQGPYNEQFF. In nucleotides, the CDR3 is TGTGCCAGCAGTTGGCAGGGACCCTACAATGAGCAGTTCTTC.

This clonotype was seen only a few times. J is TRBJ2-1 and V is TRBV5-1, with 7 bases that match TRBD2. The V gene's germline CDR1 is SGHRS and CDR2 YFSETQ. The CDR3 spans 17 residues. With 4 bases clipped from V and 0 bases from J, the junction kept 10 bases outside the gene matches. Written as DNA, the CDR3 is TGCGCCAGCAGCGGAAGTCCTAGCGGTAGCTCCTACAATGAGCAGTTCTTC. Amino acid sequence: CASSGSPSGSSYNEQFF.

The table lists this clonotype with many counts. V and J are TRBV7-2 and TRBJ1-3; D remains ambiguous. This CDR3 is 14 amino acids long. Germline-derived CDR1 and CDR2 are SGHTA and FQGNSA. V was shortened by 5 bases and J by 0 bases, with 8 bases between the two germline ends. The CDR3 loop reads CASSLGNSGNTIYF. The CDR3 nucleotides read TGTGCCAGCAGCCTCGGGAACTCTGGAAACACCATATATTTT.

CDR3 in DNA: TGTGCCGAATCCGACAGGGGGAGTTACGAGCAGTACTTC. Protein sequence: CAESDRGSYEQYF. This chain uses TRBV5-4 with TRBJ2-7; TRBD1 agrees at 9 bases. The CDR3 extends over 13 amino acids. With 10 bases clipped from V and 4 bases from J, the junction kept 9 bases outside the gene matches. Germline V gene sequence: CDR1 SGHNT, CDR2 YYREEE (reference sequence).

This clonotype was found many times. This chain connects TRBV20-1 to TRBJ1-1; tentatively, D is TRBD1 (6 bases). The ends were cut back, 5 bases at V and 7 bases at J, with 20 bases in the middle. The V gene's germline CDR1 is DFQATT and CDR2 SNEGSKA (reference sequence). This CDR3 contains 14 residues. CDR3 DNA sequence: TGCAGTGCTGGGGAGTTTGGGGGGGCAGGTGAAGCTTTCTTT. Its translation is CSAGEFGGAGEAFF.

A few counts support this clonotype. The rearrangement joins TRBV29-1 to TRBJ2-3; 8 positions match TRBD1. Germline CDR1 reads SQVTM; CDR2 reads ANQGSEA. This CDR3 contains 12 residues. V gave up 8 bases and J gave up 4 bases; unmatched junction bases: 5. The CDR3 here is CSLRTGSDTQYF. In DNA, the CDR3 is TGCAGCCTCAGGACAGGGTCAGATACGCAGTATTTT.

This clonotype showed up many times. The chain links TRBV20-1 to TRBJ2-7, with a tentative D call TRBD2 (5 bases). The germline V gene encodes CDR1 DFQATT and CDR2 SNEGSKA (reference sequence). Trimming pared 7 bases from V and 3 bases from J, leaving 16 bases between. The CDR3 is 13 amino acids. CDR3 sequence reads: CSGSGTIFYEQYF. The CDR3, as DNA: TGCAGTGGTTCGGGAACAATTTTCTACGAGCAGTACTTC.

This clonotype was counted many times. The chain joins TRBV12-3 or TRBV12-4 to TRBJ2-1, with 10 bases that match TRBD2. Losses at the gene ends were 8 bases for V and 7 bases for J; bases not matched to a gene: 11. The CDR3 consists of 15 residues. The CDR3 loop is CASQAAGGPENEQFF. The CDR3 bases are TGTGCCAGCCAAGCAGCGGGAGGGCCAGAGAATGAGCAGTTCTTC.

The table lists this clonotype with many counts. The chain is built from TRBV2 and TRBJ2-3, with 14 bases matching TRBD2. The CDR3 has 15 residues. The V segment lost 5 bases and the J segment 5 bases; nucleotides outside the gene matches: 3. Germline CDR1 reads SNHLY; CDR2 reads FYNNEI. In DNA form, the CDR3 reads TGTGCCAGCAGTTCGACTAGCGGGGGGGAAGATACGCAGTATTTT. This gives the protein CASSSTSGGEDTQYF.

This clonotype was seen repeatedly, ten times or more. The chain recombines TRBV5-8 with TRBJ2-1; TRBD1 or TRBD2 may be the D gene (5 bases each). Trimming stripped 6 bases from V and 8 bases from J, with 21 bases between. This CDR3 has 15 amino acids. CDR1 is SGHTS and CDR2 is YDEGEE in the germline V gene. The CDR3 sequence is CASTTRGAWDDEQFF. DNA for the CDR3: TGTGCCAGCACCACTCGGGGCGCCTGGGACGATGAGCAGTTCTTC.

This clonotype was counted ten times or more. The CDR3 is CASSLALNTGELFF. DNA for the CDR3: TGCGCCAGCAGCTTGGCCCTCAACACCGGGGAGCTGTTTTTT. The chain joins TRBV5-1 to TRBJ2-2; D gene uncertain. The V end was cut by 0 bases, the J end by 2 bases, with 5 bases between. This CDR3 has 14 residues. Germline assignment: CDR1 SGHRS and CDR2 YFSETQ.

There are a few counts of this clonotype. J is TRBJ2-7 and V is TRBV20-1; D gene uncertain. The CDR3 covers 16 residues. The V gene's germline CDR1 is DFQATT and CDR2 SNEGSKA (reference sequence). V was trimmed by 0 bases and J by 0 bases, leaving 15 bases between them. In nucleotides, the CDR3 is TGCAGTGCTAGAGAGGCGGCGAGGCAAAGCTCCTACGAGCAGTACTTC. Translated: CSAREAARQSSYEQYF.

This clonotype occurred many times. The gene calls are TRBV3-1 and TRBJ2-2, with TRBD2 identical over 10 bases. The CDR3 length is 17 residues. Per the germline V gene, CDR1 is LGHDT and CDR2 is YNNKEL (reference sequence). With 3 bases clipped from V and 4 bases from J, the junction kept 8 bases outside the gene matches. Here the CDR3 reads CASSQKRGGGVTGELFF. The CDR3 DNA sequence: TGTGCCAGCAGCCAGAAGCGGGGGGGCGGTGTCACCGGGGAGCTGTTTTTT.

This clonotype was found many times. The CDR3 region is CASSSATQETQYF. The DNA of the CDR3 is TGTGCCAGCAGTTCCGCGACCCAAGAGACCCAGTACTTC. The rearrangement links TRBV6-2 or TRBV6-3 to TRBJ2-5; D unresolved. Germline assignment: CDR1 MNHEY and CDR2 SVGEGT. Trimming cost V 4 bases and J 1 base, with 7 bases left between them. The CDR3 covers 13 residues.

Only a few counts were recorded for this clonotype. The chain uses TRBV5-1 and TRBJ2-3, with a weak D call TRBD2 (5 bases). CDR1 and CDR2 (germline): SGHRS, YFSETQ. V was shortened by 4 bases and J by 4 bases, with 10 bases between the two germline ends. The CDR3 runs to 13 residues. DNA for the CDR3: TGCGCCAGCAGCGCCAAACTAGCAGATACGCAGTATTTT. Amino acids: CASSAKLADTQYF.

This clonotype was seen at least ten times. The V call is TRBV7-2, the J call TRBJ2-2, with TRBD1 matching 9 bases. CDR3 length: 15 residues. J was trimmed by 7 bases and V by 5 bases; bases with no gene match: 8. Germline V gene data show CDR1 as SGHTA and CDR2 as FQGNSA. CDR3 protein: CASSRDRDYGGELFF. The CDR3 DNA sequence: TGTGCCAGCAGCCGGGACAGGGATTACGGCGGGGAGCTGTTTTTT.